The next 26 T cell receptor beta chains were all read from a single sample in a study of cytomegalovirus exposure and HLA in healthy donors. PCR used 60 Vbeta primers and 13 Jbeta primers. Generated by immunoSEQ multiplex PCR, the TCRdb table keeps only in-frame clones and is missing some. The sample has almost 200,000 clones, 70% to 80% seen once. The sequencing sample was made of PBMCs. These receptors all come from a man aged 30-40 years in good health and CMV-seronegative.

The chain recombines TRBV5-4 with TRBJ2-7, with 12 bases that match TRBD2. Trimming at V came to 7 bases and at J to 4 bases, leaving 6 bases not matched to a gene. The CDR3 covers 14 residues. Per the germline V gene, CDR1 is SGHNT and CDR2 is YYREEE (reference sequence). CDR3 sequence: CASHLAGGKYEQYF. In DNA, the CDR3 is TGTGCCAGCCATCTAGCGGGAGGGAAGTACGAGCAGTACTTC. The entire variable domain, with the rest obtained from reference TRBV5-4 and TRBJ2-7, is as follows: ETGVTQSPTHLIKTRGQQVTLRCSSQSGHNTVSWYQQALGQGPQFIFQYYREEENGRGNFPPRFSGLQFPNYSSELNVNALELDDSALYLCASHLAGGKYEQYFGPGTRLTVT.

The chain has TRBV11-2 and TRBJ2-3; 12 nucleotides match TRBD2. Unmatched junction bases numbered 6, after V lost 4 bases and J lost 4 bases. In germline, CDR1 is SGHAT, CDR2 FQNNGV. This CDR3 contains 16 residues. The CDR3 coding sequence is TGTGCCAGCAGCTCAAGACTAGCGGGAGTTTCAGATACGCAGTATTTT. Translation gives CASSSRLAGVSDTQYF.

V gene TRBV27 combines with J gene TRBJ2-7; TRBD1 agrees at 8 bases. J gave up 3 bases and V 2 bases, and 3 bases lay outside the gene matches. CDR1 is MNHEY and CDR2 is SMNVEV in the germline V gene (reference sequence). CDR3 size: 14 residues. CDR3 amino acids: CASSLQGAVYEQYF. The CDR3 nucleotides are TGTGCCAGCAGTTTACAGGGGGCGGTCTACGAGCAGTACTTC.

The chain has TRBV7-9 and TRBJ1-2; TRBD1 aligns across 7 bases. Germline V gene sequence: CDR1 SEHNR, CDR2 FQNEAQ (reference sequence). This CDR3 spans 16 amino acids. Trimming removed 1 base from V and 2 bases from J; junction bases left unmatched: 7. This CDR3 is CASSLGPGTVNYGYTF. In DNA, the CDR3 is TGTGCCAGCAGCTTAGGTCCGGGGACAGTCAACTATGGCTACACCTTC.

V usage is TRBV5-1 and J usage is TRBJ1-4; 7 bases map to TRBD1. The germline gives CDR1 SGHRS, CDR2 YFSETQ. The CDR3 sequence is 15 residues long. Trimming at V came to 1 base and at J to 4 bases, leaving 4 bases not matched to a gene. In nucleotides, the CDR3 is TGCGCCAGCAGCTTGTCCGGGACAGATAATGAAAAACTGTTTTTT. Its translation: CASSLSGTDNEKLFF.

The chain joins TRBV4-1 to TRBJ2-1, with 8 bases matching TRBD1. The CDR3 is 15 residues long. Germline CDR1 reads MGHRA; CDR2 reads YSYEKL. Trimming at V came to 5 bases and at J to 8 bases, leaving 11 bases not matched to a gene. CDR3 sequence reads: CASSDMQGAVYEQFF. The CDR3 DNA sequence: TGCGCCAGCAGCGATATGCAGGGGGCCGTCTATGAGCAGTTCTTC.

This clone was picked up a small number of times. The chain carries TRBV7-9 and TRBJ1-1; no clear D. Germline V gene lookup returns CDR1 SEHNR and CDR2 FQNEAQ (reference sequence). Deletions cut 4 bases from V and 1 base from J, with 10 bases between. The CDR3 is 14 residues long. The CDR3 region is CASSSRGRNTEAFF. Written as DNA, the CDR3 is TGTGCCAGCAGCTCTCGAGGGCGGAACACTGAAGCTTTCTTT.

The chain combines TRBV6-5 with TRBJ1-5, with 8 bases fitting TRBD1. The CDR3 loop spans 13 amino acids. J was trimmed by 7 bases and V by 4 bases; bases with no gene match: 3. Germline V gives CDR1 MNHEY, CDR2 SVGAGI. CDR3 sequence reads: CASSFHRGQPQHF. CDR3 DNA sequence: TGTGCCAGCAGTTTCCACAGGGGGCAGCCCCAGCATTTT.

The chain employs TRBV6-5 and TRBJ2-1, with 7 bases identical to TRBD1. Germline loops: CDR1 MNHEY, CDR2 SVGAGI. V lost 6 bases, J lost 1 base, and 9 bases stayed unmatched. CDR3 length: 16 amino acids. The CDR3, as DNA: TGTGCCAGCAGATACAACCCGGGACAGTCCTACAATGAGCAGTTCTTC. Its translation is CASRYNPGQSYNEQFF.

The chain uses TRBV5-1 and TRBJ2-7; 7 nucleotides match TRBD2. The CDR3 contains 16 residues. With 4 bases clipped from V and 2 bases from J, the junction kept 12 bases outside the gene matches. Germline V gene sequence: CDR1 SGHRS, CDR2 YFSETQ. DNA of the CDR3: TGCGCCAGCAGCAGCCAGACCCCCGCGGGGGCCTACGAGCAGTACTTC. It encodes CASSSQTPAGAYEQYF. Combining the CDR3 with reference TRBV5-1 and TRBJ2-7 gives the whole variable domain KAGVTQTPRYLIKTRGQQVTLSCSPISGHRSVSWYQQTPGQGLQFLFEYFSETQRNKGNFPGRFSGRQFSNSRSEMNVSTLELGDSALYLCASSSQTPAGAYEQYFGPGTRLTVT.

CDR3 loop: CASSPSTGNFYEQYF. The CDR3, as DNA: TGTGCCAGCAGTCCATCGACAGGGAACTTCTACGAGCAGTACTTC. V usage is TRBV6-5 and J usage is TRBJ2-7; 7 bases fit TRBD1. Trimming cost V 5 bases and J 3 bases; bases outside gene matches: 10. This CDR3 has 15 residues. Germline V gene sequence: CDR1 MNHEY, CDR2 SVGAGI.

This sequence joins TRBV5-1 and TRBJ1-2, with 7 bases identical to TRBD1. Germline lookup yields CDR1 SGHRS and CDR2 YFSETQ. After removal of 0 bases from V and 2 bases from J, the junction contained 7 bases not matched to a gene. The CDR3 has 16 residues. In DNA, the CDR3 is TGCGCCAGCAGCTTGGTAGGACAGGCGGCCAACTATGGCTACACCTTC. Translated: CASSLVGQAANYGYTF.

Judged by abundance, this clone is medium-sized. The rearrangement links TRBV19 to TRBJ2-3; D is perhaps TRBD2 (6 bases). The germline gives CDR1 LNHDA, CDR2 SQIVND (reference sequence). This CDR3 is 13 amino acids long. V was shortened by 7 bases and J by 2 bases, with 10 bases between the two germline ends. The CDR3 DNA is TGTGCCAGTATTGGGGGGAACACAGATACGCAGTATTTT. This encodes CASIGGNTDTQYF.

This clone was seen a few times. The chain joins TRBV7-9 to TRBJ2-7, with D perhaps TRBD1 (5 bases). There are 13 residues in the CDR3. In germline, CDR1 is SEHNR, CDR2 FQNEAQ (reference sequence). V lost 3 bases to trimming and J lost 3 bases, with 9 bases between them. The CDR3 nucleotides are TGTGCCAGCAGCTTTAACAGGAACTACGAGCAGTACTTC. Translating gives CASSFNRNYEQYF.

This clone has a single count. The V and J genes are TRBV7-2 and TRBJ2-1; the match to TRBD1 covers 10 bases. This CDR3 has 16 amino acids. Losses at the gene ends were 5 bases for V and 7 bases for J; bases not matched to a gene: 11. Per germline, CDR1 SGHTA and CDR2 FQGNSA. The CDR3 coding sequence is TGTGCCAGCAGCGAAAAGGGACAGGGGCTGAGGAATGAGCAGTTCTTC. This gives the protein CASSEKGQGLRNEQFF.

The gene calls are TRBV5-1 and TRBJ2-7; 9 bases fit TRBD1. The V gene end was trimmed by 4 bases and the J gene end by 1 base; junction bases not matched to a gene: 9. In germline, CDR1 is SGHRS, CDR2 YFSETQ. The CDR3 runs 16 residues. As DNA, the CDR3 is TGCGCCAGCAGCCTCGACAGGGGGTTTGGGTCCTACGAGCAGTACTTC. It is translated as CASSLDRGFGSYEQYF.

The sample holds a few counts of this clone. The genes are TRBV28 and TRBJ2-1, with 7 bases that match TRBD2. The CDR3 is 14 residues long. Germline CDR1 is MDHEN and CDR2 is SYDVKM. J lost 0 bases, V lost 8 bases, and 4 bases had no gene match. This chain's CDR3 is CASRPGGSYNEQFF. The CDR3 nucleotides read TGTGCCAGCCGACCGGGAGGCTCCTACAATGAGCAGTTCTTC.

The V call is TRBV5-1, the J call TRBJ2-7; 8 nucleotides line up with TRBD2. CDR1 SGHRS and CDR2 YFSETQ come from the germline V gene. The CDR3 has 15 amino acids. Trimming removed 0 bases from V and 3 bases from J; junction bases left unmatched: 5. CDR3 sequence (DNA): TGCGCCAGCAGCTTGGATGGGACTAGGGGCTACGAGCAGTACTTC. Encoded protein: CASSLDGTRGYEQYF.

The V and J genes are TRBV19 and TRBJ1-6, with D possibly TRBD1 on 5 matching bases. V shed 6 bases and J shed 10 bases, with 16 bases lying between them. Looked up from germline, CDR1 is LNHDA and CDR2 is SQIVND (reference sequence). CDR3 size: 14 residues. CDR3 amino acids: CASSPYGGKSPLHF. The CDR3 nucleotides read TGTGCCAGTAGCCCCTACGGGGGTAAATCACCCCTCCACTTT.

V usage is TRBV2 and J usage is TRBJ1-3; TRBD1 aligns across 7 bases. V was clipped by 2 bases and J by 3 bases; unmatched bases: 4. From germline, CDR1 is SNHLY and CDR2 FYNNEI. CDR3 size: 15 residues. The CDR3 loop is CASSESDRLGNTIYF. The CDR3 coding sequence is TGTGCCAGCAGTGAATCGGACAGGCTTGGAAACACCATATATTTT.

J is TRBJ2-1 and V is TRBV28; 11 bases map to TRBD2. CDR1 is MDHEN, CDR2 SYDVKM, per germline. Losses at the gene ends were 5 bases for V and 5 bases for J; bases not matched to a gene: 11. The CDR3 contains 17 residues. The CDR3 protein is CASSPRRGSGRDNEQFF. The CDR3 region has the DNA TGTGCCAGCAGTCCACGAAGGGGTAGCGGGAGGGACAATGAGCAGTTCTTC.

V gene TRBV18 combines with J gene TRBJ2-2; D is unresolved. The CDR3 is made up of 13 amino acids. Germline assignment: CDR1 KGHSH and CDR2 LQKENI. Trimming took off 1 base at V and 6 bases at J, with 6 bases between the two ends. This chain's CDR3 is CASSPLPAGELFF. Written as DNA, the CDR3 is TGTGCCAGCTCACCACTCCCCGCCGGGGAGCTGTTTTTT.

CDR3 amino acids: CASSLARGSGRIAYEQYF. CDR3 in DNA: TGTGCCAGCAGCTTAGCACGGGGTAGCGGGAGGATCGCCTACGAGCAGTACTTC. The rearrangement links TRBV7-2 to TRBJ2-7; TRBD2 matches at 10 bases. The germline CDR1 and CDR2 sequences are SGHTA and FQGNSA. With 0 bases clipped from V and 2 bases from J, the junction kept 10 bases outside the gene matches. The CDR3 spans 18 residues.

This chain links TRBV20-1 with TRBJ1-1; D ambiguous. The length of the CDR3 is 8 residues. Trimming took 3 bases from V and 11 from J, leaving 4 bases between them. From germline, CDR1 is DFQATT and CDR2 SNEGSKA (reference sequence). The CDR3 DNA follows: TGCAGTGCTAGCTCCGCTTTCTTT. Protein sequence: CSASSAFF.

This clone was counted between two and nine times. The chain couples TRBV12-5 to TRBJ2-7; TRBD1 matches 7 bases. This CDR3 comprises 14 residues. Unmatched junction bases numbered 12, after V lost 7 bases and J lost 6 bases. The germline V gene encodes CDR1 LGHNT and CDR2 FRNRAP. The CDR3 nucleotides are TGTGCTAGTGAAAGAAGGACAGGTGGTTCCGAGCAGTACTTC. This translates into CASERRTGGSEQYF. The variable domain in full, with the rest retrieved from reference TRBV12-5 and TRBJ2-7, is DARVTQTPRHKVTEMGQEVTMRCQPILGHNTVFWYRQTMMQGLELLAYFRNRAPLDDSGMPKDRFSAEMPDATLATLKIQPSEPRDSAVYFCASERRTGGSEQYFGPGTRLTVT.

The J gene is TRBJ2-7, the V gene TRBV19; 7 positions match TRBD2. Germline lookup yields CDR1 LNHDA and CDR2 SQIVND (reference sequence). V dropped 2 bases and J dropped 3; count of bases not matched to a gene: 1. The CDR3 loop spans 13 amino acids. DNA for the CDR3: TGTGCCAGTAGTATATCTAGCGGCTACGAGCAGTACTTC. Amino acids: CASSISSGYEQYF.